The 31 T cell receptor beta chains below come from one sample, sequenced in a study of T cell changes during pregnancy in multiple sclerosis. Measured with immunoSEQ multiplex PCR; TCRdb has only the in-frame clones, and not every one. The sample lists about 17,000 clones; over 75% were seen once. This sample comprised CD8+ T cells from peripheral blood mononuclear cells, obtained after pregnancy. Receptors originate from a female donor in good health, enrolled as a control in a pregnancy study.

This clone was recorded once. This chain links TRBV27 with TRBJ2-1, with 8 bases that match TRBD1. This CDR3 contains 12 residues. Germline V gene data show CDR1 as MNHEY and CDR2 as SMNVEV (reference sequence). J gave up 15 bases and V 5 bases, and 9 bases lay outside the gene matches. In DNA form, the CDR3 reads TGTGCCAGCAGTCCTACAGGGGGTTTATGGTTCTTC. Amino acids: CASSPTGGLWFF.

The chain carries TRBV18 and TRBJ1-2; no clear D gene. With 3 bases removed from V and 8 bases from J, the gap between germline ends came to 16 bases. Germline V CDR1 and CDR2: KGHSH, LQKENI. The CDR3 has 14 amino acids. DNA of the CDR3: TGTGCCAGCTCACCCCCCGAGGCTAGCTGGGGCTACACCTTC. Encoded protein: CASSPPEASWGYTF.

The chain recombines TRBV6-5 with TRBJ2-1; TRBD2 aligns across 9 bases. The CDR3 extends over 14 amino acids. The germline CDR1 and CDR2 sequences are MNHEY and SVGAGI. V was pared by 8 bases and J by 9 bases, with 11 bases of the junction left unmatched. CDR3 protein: CASRPAGGPGEQFF. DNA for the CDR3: TGTGCCAGCCGTCCTGCGGGGGGGCCTGGTGAGCAGTTCTTC.

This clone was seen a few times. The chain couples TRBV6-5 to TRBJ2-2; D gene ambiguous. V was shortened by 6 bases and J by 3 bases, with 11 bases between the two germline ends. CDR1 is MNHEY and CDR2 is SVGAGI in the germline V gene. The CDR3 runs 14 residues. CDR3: CASSSSEHTGELFF. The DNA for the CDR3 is TGTGCCAGCAGCTCCTCCGAGCACACCGGGGAGCTGTTTTTT.

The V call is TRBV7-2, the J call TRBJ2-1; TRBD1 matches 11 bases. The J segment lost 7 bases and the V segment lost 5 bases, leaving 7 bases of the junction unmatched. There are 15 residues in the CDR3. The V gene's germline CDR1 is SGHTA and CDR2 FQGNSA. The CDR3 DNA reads TGTGCCAGCAGCACTGGGACAGGGGGGCGGAATGAGCAGTTCTTC. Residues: CASSTGTGGRNEQFF.

The CDR3 protein is CASSPRTGPYEQYF. The DNA for the CDR3 is TGTGCCAGCAGTCCGAGGACAGGGCCCTACGAGCAGTACTTC. The chain recombines TRBV28 with TRBJ2-7; 8 bases line up with TRBD1. Per the germline V gene, CDR1 is MDHEN and CDR2 is SYDVKM. This CDR3 is 14 amino acids long. V lost 5 bases and J lost 2; bases outside the gene matches: 5.

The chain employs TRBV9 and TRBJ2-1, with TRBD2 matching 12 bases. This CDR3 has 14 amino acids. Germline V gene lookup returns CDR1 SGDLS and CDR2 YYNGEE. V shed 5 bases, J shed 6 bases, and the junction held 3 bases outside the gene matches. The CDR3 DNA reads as TGTGCCAGCAGTACTAGCGGGGGGACCAATGAGCAGTTCTTC. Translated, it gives CASSTSGGTNEQFF.

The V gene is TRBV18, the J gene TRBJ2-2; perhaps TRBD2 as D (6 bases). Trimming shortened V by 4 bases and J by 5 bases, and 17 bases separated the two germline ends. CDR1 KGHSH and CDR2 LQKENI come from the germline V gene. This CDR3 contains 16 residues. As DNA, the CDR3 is TGTGCCAGCTCACTGGACTATTCTTGGCCGACCGGGGAGCTGTTTTTT. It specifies CASSLDYSWPTGELFF.

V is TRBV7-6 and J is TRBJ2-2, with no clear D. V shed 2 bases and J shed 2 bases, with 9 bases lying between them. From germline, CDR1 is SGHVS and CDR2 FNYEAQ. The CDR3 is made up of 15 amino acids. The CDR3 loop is CASSLRSSNTGELFF. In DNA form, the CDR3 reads TGTGCCAGCAGCTTACGGAGCAGTAACACCGGGGAGCTGTTTTTT.

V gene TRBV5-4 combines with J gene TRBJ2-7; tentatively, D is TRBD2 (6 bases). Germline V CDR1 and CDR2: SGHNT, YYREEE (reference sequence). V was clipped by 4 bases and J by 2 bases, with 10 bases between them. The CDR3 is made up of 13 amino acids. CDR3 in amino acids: CASSPGLPYEQYF. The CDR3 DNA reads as TGTGCCAGCAGCCCGGGACTTCCCTACGAGCAGTACTTC.

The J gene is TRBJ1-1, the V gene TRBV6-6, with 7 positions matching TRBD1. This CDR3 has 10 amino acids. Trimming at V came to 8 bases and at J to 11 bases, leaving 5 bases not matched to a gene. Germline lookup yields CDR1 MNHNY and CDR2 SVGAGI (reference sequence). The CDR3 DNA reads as TGTGCCAGCCAGGGGGTAGCGGCTTTCTTT. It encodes CASQGVAAFF.

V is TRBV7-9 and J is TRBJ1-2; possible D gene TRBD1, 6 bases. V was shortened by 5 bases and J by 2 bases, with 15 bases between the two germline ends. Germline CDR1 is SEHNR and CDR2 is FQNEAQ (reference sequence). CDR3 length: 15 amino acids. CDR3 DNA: TGTGCCAGCAGCAATCCCCAGGGGAGCAACTATGGCTACACCTTC. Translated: CASSNPQGSNYGYTF.

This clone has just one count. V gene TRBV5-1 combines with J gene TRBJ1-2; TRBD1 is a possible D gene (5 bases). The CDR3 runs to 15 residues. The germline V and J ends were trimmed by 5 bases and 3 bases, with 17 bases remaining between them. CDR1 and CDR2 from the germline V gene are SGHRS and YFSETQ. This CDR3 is CASRVEQGLYYGYTF. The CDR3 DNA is TGCGCCAGCAGGGTGGAGCAGGGTCTATACTATGGCTACACCTTC.

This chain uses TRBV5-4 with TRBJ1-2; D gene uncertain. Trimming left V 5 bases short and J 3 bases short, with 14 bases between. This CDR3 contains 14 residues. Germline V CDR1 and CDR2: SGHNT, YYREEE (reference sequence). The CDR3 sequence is CASRSTESYYGYTF. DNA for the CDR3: TGTGCCAGCAGGTCCACGGAGTCTTACTATGGCTACACCTTC.

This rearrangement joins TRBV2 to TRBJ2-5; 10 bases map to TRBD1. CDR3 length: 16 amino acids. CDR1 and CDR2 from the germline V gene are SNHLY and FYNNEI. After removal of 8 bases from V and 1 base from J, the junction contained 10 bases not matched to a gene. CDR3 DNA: TGTGCCAGCCTTTCCTCCGGGACAGGGGTCCAAGAGACCCAGTACTTC. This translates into CASLSSGTGVQETQYF.

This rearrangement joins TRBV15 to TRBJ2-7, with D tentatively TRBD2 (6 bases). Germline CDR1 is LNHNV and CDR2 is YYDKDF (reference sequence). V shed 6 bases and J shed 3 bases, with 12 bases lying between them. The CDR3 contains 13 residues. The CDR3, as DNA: TGTGCCACCAGGGGGAGTAGCGGCTACGAGCAGTACTTC. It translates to CATRGSSGYEQYF.

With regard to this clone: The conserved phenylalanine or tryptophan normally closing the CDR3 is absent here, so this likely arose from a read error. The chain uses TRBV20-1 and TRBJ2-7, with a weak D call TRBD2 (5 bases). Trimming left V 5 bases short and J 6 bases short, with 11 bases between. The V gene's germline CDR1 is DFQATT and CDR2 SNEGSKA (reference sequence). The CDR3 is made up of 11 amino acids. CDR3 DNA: TGCAGTGCTGCGGACTCAGCCGAGCAGTACCTC. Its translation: CSAADSAEQYL.

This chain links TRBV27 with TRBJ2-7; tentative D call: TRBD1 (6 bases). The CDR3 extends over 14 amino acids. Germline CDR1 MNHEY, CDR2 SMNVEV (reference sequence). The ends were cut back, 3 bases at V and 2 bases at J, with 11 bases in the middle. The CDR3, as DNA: TGTGCCAGCAGTTTTAGGGGGTCAGCCTACGAGCAGTACTTC. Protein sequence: CASSFRGSAYEQYF.

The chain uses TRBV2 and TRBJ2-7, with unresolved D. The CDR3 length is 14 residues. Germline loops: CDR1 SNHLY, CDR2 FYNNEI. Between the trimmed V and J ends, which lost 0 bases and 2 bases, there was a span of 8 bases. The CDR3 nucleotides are TGTGCCAGCAGTGAAGCTCAGTCCCCCTACGAGCAGTACTTC. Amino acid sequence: CASSEAQSPYEQYF. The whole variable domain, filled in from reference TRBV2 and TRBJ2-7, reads EPEVTQTPSHQVTQMGQEVILRCVPISNHLYFYWYRQILGQKVEFLVSFYNNEISEKSEIFDDQFSVERPDGSNFTLKIRSTKLEDSAMYFCASSEAQSPYEQYFGPGTRLTVT.

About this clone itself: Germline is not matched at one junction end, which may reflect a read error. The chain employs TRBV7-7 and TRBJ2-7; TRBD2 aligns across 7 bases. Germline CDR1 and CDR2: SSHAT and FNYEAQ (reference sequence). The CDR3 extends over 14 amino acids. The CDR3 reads CASSPSGLPYEQYF. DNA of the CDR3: TGTGCTAGCAGCCCTAGCGGCCTACCCTACGAGCAGTACTTC.

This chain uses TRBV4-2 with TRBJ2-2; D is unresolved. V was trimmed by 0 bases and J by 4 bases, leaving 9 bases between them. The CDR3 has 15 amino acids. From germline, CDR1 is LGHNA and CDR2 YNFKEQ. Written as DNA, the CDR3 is TGTGCCAGCAGCCAAGAACAGACAATCACCGGGGAGCTGTTTTTT. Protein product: CASSQEQTITGELFF.

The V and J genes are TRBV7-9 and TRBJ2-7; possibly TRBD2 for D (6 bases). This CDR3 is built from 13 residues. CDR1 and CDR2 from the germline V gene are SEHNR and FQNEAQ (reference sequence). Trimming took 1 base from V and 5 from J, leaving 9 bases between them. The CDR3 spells CASSLDLADEQYF. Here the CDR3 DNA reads TGTGCCAGCAGCTTAGACTTAGCGGACGAGCAGTACTTC.

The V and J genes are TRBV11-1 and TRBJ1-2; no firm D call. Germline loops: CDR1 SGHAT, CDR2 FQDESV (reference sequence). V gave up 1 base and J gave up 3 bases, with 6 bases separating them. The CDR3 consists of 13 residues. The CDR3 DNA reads TGTGCCAGCAGCTTAGTAACGGACTATGGCTACACCTTC. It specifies CASSLVTDYGYTF.

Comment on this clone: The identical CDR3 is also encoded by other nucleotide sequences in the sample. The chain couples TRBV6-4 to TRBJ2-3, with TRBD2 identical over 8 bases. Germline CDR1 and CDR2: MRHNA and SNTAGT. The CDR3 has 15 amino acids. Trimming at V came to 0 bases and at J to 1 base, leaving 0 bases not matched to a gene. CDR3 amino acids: CASSDSSGGTDTQYF. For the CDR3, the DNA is TGTGCCAGCAGTGACTCTAGCGGGGGCACAGATACGCAGTATTTT.

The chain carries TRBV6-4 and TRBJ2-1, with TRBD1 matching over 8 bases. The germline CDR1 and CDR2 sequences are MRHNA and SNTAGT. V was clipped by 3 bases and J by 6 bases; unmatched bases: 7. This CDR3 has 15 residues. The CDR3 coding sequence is TGTGCCAGCAGTGAAGGACAGGGAGGTATCAATGAGCAGTTCTTC. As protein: CASSEGQGGINEQFF.

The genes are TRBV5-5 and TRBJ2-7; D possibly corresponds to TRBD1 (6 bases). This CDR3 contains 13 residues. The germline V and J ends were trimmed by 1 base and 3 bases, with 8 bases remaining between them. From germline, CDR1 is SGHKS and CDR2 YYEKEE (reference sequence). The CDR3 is CASSLSGDYEQYF. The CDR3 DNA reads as TGTGCCAGCAGCTTGTCAGGGGACTACGAGCAGTACTTC.

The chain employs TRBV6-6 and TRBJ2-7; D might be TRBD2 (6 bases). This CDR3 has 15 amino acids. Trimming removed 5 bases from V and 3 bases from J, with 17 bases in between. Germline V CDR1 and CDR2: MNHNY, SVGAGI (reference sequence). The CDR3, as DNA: TGTGCCAGCAGTCCTATCGGAGGGCTATTCTACGAGCAGTACTTC. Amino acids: CASSPIGGLFYEQYF.

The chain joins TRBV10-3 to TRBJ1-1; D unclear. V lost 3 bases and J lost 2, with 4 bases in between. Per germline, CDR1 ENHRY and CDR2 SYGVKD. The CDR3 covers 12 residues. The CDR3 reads CAISEANTEAFF. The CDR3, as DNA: TGTGCCATCAGTGAAGCAAACACTGAAGCTTTCTTT.

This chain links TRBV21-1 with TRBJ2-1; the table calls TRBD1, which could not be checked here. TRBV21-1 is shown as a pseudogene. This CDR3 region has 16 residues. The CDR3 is CASRLRGTRGACEQFF. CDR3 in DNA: TGTGCCAGCAGGCTCAGGGGAACTAGAGGGGCTTGTGAGCAGTTCTTC.

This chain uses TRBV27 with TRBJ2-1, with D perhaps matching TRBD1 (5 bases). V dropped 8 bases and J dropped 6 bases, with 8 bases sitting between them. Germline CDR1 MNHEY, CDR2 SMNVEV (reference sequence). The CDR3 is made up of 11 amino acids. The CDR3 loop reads CASLGVNEQFF. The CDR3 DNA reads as TGTGCCAGCCTAGGGGTCAATGAGCAGTTCTTC.

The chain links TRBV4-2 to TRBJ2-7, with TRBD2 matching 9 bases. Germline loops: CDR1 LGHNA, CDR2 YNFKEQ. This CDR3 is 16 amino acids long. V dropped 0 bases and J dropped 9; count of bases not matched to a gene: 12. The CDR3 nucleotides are TGTGCCAGCAGCCAAGAGTTGGCGGGGGGGGGTCGGGGGCAGTACTTC. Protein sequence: CASSQELAGGGRGQYF.